The 2 T cell receptor beta chains given below trace back to one sample, sequenced in a study of blood T cell repertoires in COVID-19. The repertoire was sequenced with immunoSEQ multiplex PCR; TCRdb's copy has only in-frame clones and lacks some. The sample records 250,000 to 350,000 clones, around nine tenths being singletons. The material sequenced was peripheral blood. Receptors were obtained from a woman aged 25 to 39 with COVID-19, enrolled during active disease.

The chain recombines TRBV27 with TRBJ1-5; 10 bases match TRBD1. V was pared by 6 bases and J by 1 base, with 9 bases of the junction left unmatched. The CDR3 loop spans 17 amino acids. CDR1 and CDR2 (germline): MNHEY, SMNVEV (reference sequence). The CDR3 bases are TGTGCCAGCAGCCACAGACAGGGGGCTTGGAGCAATCAGCCCCAGCATTTT. Translating it yields CASSHRQGAWSNQPQHF.

The chain joins TRBV30 to TRBJ1-3, with D hard to call. Trimming stripped 5 bases from V and 0 bases from J, with 8 bases between. This CDR3 has 13 residues. CDR1 GTSNPN and CDR2 SVGIG come from the germline V gene (reference sequence). The CDR3 nucleotides are TGTGCCTGGGACGGGAGCTCTGGAAACACCATATATTTT. Its translation is CAWDGSSGNTIYF.